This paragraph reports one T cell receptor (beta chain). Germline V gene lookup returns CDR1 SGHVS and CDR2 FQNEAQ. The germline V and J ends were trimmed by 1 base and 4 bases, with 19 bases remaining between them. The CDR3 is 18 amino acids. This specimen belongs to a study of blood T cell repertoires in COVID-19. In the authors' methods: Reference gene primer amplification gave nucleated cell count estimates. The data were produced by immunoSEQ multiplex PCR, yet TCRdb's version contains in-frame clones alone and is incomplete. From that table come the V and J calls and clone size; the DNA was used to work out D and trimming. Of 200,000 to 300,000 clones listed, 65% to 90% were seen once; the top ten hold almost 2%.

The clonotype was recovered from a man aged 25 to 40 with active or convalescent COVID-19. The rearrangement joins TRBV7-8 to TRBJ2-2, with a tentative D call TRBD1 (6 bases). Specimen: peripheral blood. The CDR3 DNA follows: TGTGCCAGCAGCTTAGTCGGTGTTGTGGGGGCGCGCACCGGGGAGCTGTTTTTT. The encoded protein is CASSLVGVVGARTGELFF.